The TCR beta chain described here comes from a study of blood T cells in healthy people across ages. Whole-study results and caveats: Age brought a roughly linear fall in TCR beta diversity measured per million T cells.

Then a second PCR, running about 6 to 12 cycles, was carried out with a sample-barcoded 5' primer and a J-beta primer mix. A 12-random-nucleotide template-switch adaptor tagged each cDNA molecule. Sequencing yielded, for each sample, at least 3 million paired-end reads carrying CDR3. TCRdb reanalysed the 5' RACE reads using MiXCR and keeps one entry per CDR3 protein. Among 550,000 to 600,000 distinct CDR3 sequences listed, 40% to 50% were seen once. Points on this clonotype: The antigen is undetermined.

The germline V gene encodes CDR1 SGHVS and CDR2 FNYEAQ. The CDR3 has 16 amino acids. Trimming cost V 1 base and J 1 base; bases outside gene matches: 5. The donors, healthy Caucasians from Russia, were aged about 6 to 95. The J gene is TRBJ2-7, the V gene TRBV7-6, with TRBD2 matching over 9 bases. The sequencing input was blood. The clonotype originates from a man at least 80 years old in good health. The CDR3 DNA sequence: TGTGCCAGCAGCTTAGGGCCAGCGGGAGGTTCCTACGAGCAGTACTTC. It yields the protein CASSLGPAGGSYEQYF.